The rows below give T cell receptor beta chains drawn from one sample of a study of OX40 agonist ivuxolimab in advanced cancers. Repertoires were generated with immunoSEQ multiplex PCR, while TCRdb's copy carries only in-frame clones and drops some. This table holds about 73,000 clones, approximately 92% found once. Sequencing was performed on CD4+ or CD8+ T cells sorted from blood, taken in a trial of the OX40 agonist ivuxolimab. These TCRs come from an adult with an advanced solid tumor such as melanoma, head and neck, liver or kidney cancer. The CDR3 runs from the conserved cysteine through the conserved F or W. D genes are given only for firm matches. Some rows have no size entry. The others give once, few or many, or a class for an expanded clone.

cdr3_aa,cdr3_nt,d_call,v_call,j_call,clone_size
CASRPRRHQETQYF,TGTGCCAGCAGACCCAGACGGCACCAAGAGACCCAGTACTTC,.,TRBV6-1,TRBJ2-5,.
CASSLLDPGQGGSNYGYTF,TGTGCCAGCAGCTTATTGGACCCGGGACAGGGTGGTTCGAACTATGGCTACACCTTC,TRBD1,TRBV7-2,TRBJ1-2,once
CASSRAGGVEQYF,TGTGCCAGCTCACGGGCAGGGGGCGTCGAGCAGTACTTC,TRBD1,TRBV18,TRBJ2-7,.
CASSVTGWNEQFF,TGTGCCAGCAGCGTTACAGGGTGGAATGAGCAGTTCTTC,.,TRBV9,TRBJ2-1,.
CASSLVGQGGEKLFF,TGTGCCAGCAGCTTGGTAGGCCAGGGAGGCGAAAAACTGTTTTTT,.,TRBV5-6,TRBJ1-4,.
CASSYYRGRVETQYF,TGTGCCAGCAGCTACTACAGGGGGCGCGTGGAGACCCAGTACTTC,TRBD1,TRBV28,TRBJ2-5,.
CASSTADDTQYF,TGTGCCAGCTCAACGGCGGATGATACGCAGTATTTT,.,TRBV18,TRBJ2-3,.
CASTILGEGGRETQYF,TGTGCCAGCACCATTTTGGGGGAAGGGGGCAGGGAGACCCAGTACTTC,TRBD1,TRBV5-5,TRBJ2-5,.
CATYGQPGQPQHF,TGTGCCACCTACGGACAGCCTGGACAGCCCCAGCATTTT,.,TRBV28,TRBJ1-5,.
CASSPPGRAYGYTF,TGTGCCAGCAGCCCTCCCGGCAGAGCCTATGGCTACACCTTC,.,TRBV28,TRBJ1-2,.
CASNLTGLGLYEQYF,TGCGCCAGTAATTTGACGGGACTAGGACTCTACGAGCAGTACTTC,TRBD2,TRBV10-1,TRBJ2-7,.
CASSLTGVGGQPQHF,TGTGCCAGTAGCCTAACAGGGGTAGGTGGACAGCCCCAGCATTTT,TRBD1,TRBV19,TRBJ1-5,.
CASSDSRGREKTQYF,TGTGCCAGCAGCGACTCTAGGGGGCGGGAAAAGACCCAGTACTTC,.,TRBV7-2,TRBJ2-5,.
CASSPDRYNEQFF,TGTGCCAGCAGTCCCGACAGATACAATGAGCAGTTCTTC,.,TRBV5-4,TRBJ2-1,.
CASSLSSTFNQPQHF,TGTGCCAGCAGTTTGTCAAGCACGTTCAATCAGCCCCAGCATTTT,.,TRBV27,TRBJ1-5,.
CASMGTGREKLFF,TGTGCCAGCATGGGGACAGGCCGGGAAAAACTGTTTTTT,TRBD1,TRBV27,TRBJ1-4,.
CASSLGTSSNTGELFF,TGTGCCAGCAGCCTGGGGACCTCCTCGAACACCGGGGAGCTGTTTTTT,.,TRBV7-3,TRBJ2-2,.
CASSRTSWWFRFF,TGTGCCAGCAGCCGGACTAGTTGGTGGTTTAGGTTCTTC,TRBD2,TRBV7-9,TRBJ2-1,few
CASSPPQGMQYF,TGTGCCAGCAGCCCCCCCCAGGGGATGCAGTACTTC,.,TRBV7-2,TRBJ2-7,once
CASGDFSTDTQYF,TGTGCCAGCGGGGACTTCAGCACAGATACGCAGTATTTT,.,TRBV6-6,TRBJ2-3,once
CASSSQGALAKNIQYF,TGTGCCAGCAGCTCACAGGGGGCCCTAGCCAAAAACATTCAGTACTTC,TRBD1,TRBV7-9,TRBJ2-4,.
CASSPREGGYATQYF,TGTGCCAGCAGTCCCCGTGAGGGGGGCTATGCGACCCAGTACTTC,.,TRBV7-2,TRBJ2-5,.
CASSHQGRTVYNEQFF,TGTGCCAGCAGCCACCAGGGGCGGACTGTCTACAATGAGCAGTTCTTC,.,TRBV11-3,TRBJ2-1,once
CASSQRTPLFYGYTF,TGTGCCAGCAGCCAACGTACCCCCCTCTTCTATGGCTACACCTTC,.,TRBV11-1,TRBJ1-2,.
CATSRVDTQYF,TGTGCCACTAGCAGGGTAGATACGCAGTATTTT,.,TRBV19,TRBJ2-3,.
CASSLGGSSYEQYF,TGCGCCAGCAGCTTGGGCGGTAGCTCCTACGAGCAGTACTTC,.,TRBV5-1,TRBJ2-7,.
CASSGDFKGAKNIQYF,TGTGCCAGCAGCGGTGACTTTAAAGGAGCCAAAAACATTCAGTACTTC,.,TRBV11-2,TRBJ2-4,.
CASSWGSGTDTQYF,TGCGCCAGCAGCTGGGGGTCTGGCACAGATACGCAGTATTTT,.,TRBV5-1,TRBJ2-3,once
CASSSRVSSSYNEQFF,TGTGCCAGCAGCAGTCGGGTGTCAAGCTCCTACAATGAGCAGTTCTTC,.,TRBV9,TRBJ2-1,.
CASSPRDSTDTQYF,TGTGCCAGCAGCCCCAGGGACAGCACAGATACGCAGTATTTT,.,TRBV11-1,TRBJ2-3,.
CASSQGRSGNTGELFF,TGTGCCAGCAGCCAAGGGAGGTCGGGGAACACCGGGGAGCTGTTTTTT,.,TRBV7-9,TRBJ2-2,.
CASSTGSRGETQYF,TGTGCCAGCTCTACCGGGAGCAGGGGAGAGACCCAGTACTTC,.,TRBV28,TRBJ2-5,.
CASSVYRRYF,TGTGCCAGCAGCGTATACAGGCGGTATTTT,.,TRBV5-8,TRBJ2-3,.
CASSQQGDSRETQYF,TGCGCCAGCAGTCAACAGGGGGATTCTCGGGAGACCCAGTACTTC,TRBD1,TRBV23-1,TRBJ2-5,.
CASSPGTLNIQYF,TGCGCCAGCAGTCCCGGGACACTAAACATTCAGTACTTC,.,TRBV4-3,TRBJ2-4,once
CASRRDGNTEAFF,TGTGCCAGCAGGAGGGACGGAAACACTGAAGCTTTCTTT,.,TRBV6-5,TRBJ1-1,.
CASSLTVSFQETQYF,TGTGCCAGCAGCTTGACAGTGAGCTTCCAAGAGACCCAGTACTTC,.,TRBV5-4,TRBJ2-5,.
CASSLDLTSGSVSEQFF,TGTGCCAGCAGCTTAGATCTAACTAGCGGGAGTGTTAGTGAGCAGTTCTTC,TRBD2,TRBV11-2,TRBJ2-1,.
CASKLQGPLRGTQYF,TGTGCCAGCAAACTACAGGGTCCCCTCCGAGGGACGCAGTATTTT,.,TRBV27,TRBJ2-3,.
CASRDRGYTEAFF,TGTGCCAGTAGGGACAGGGGCTACACTGAAGCTTTCTTT,TRBD1,TRBV19,TRBJ1-1,.
CASSLGQGADEQYF,TGTGCCAGCAGCTTAGGGCAGGGGGCGGACGAGCAGTACTTC,TRBD1,TRBV7-9,TRBJ2-7,once
CASSFRDWRETQYF,TGTGCCAGCAGCTTCCGGGATTGGAGGGAGACCCAGTACTTC,.,TRBV11-2,TRBJ2-5,.
CSVVAGRDGNEKLFF,TGCAGCGTTGTGGCCGGAAGGGATGGTAATGAAAAACTGTTTTTT,.,TRBV29-1,TRBJ1-4,.
CASTLAPPNHEQYF,TGTGCCAGCACCCTGGCCCCCCCAAACCACGAGCAGTACTTC,.,TRBV11-2,TRBJ2-7,.
CASSVQGGGYTF,TGTGCCAGCAGTGTGCAGGGCGGTGGCTACACCTTC,.,TRBV2,TRBJ1-2,.
CASSPAGVKDTQYF,TGTGCCAGCAGCCCGGCAGGGGTTAAAGATACGCAGTATTTT,.,TRBV7-9,TRBJ2-3,.
CSARDNTEAFF,TGCAGTGCTAGAGATAACACTGAAGCTTTCTTT,.,TRBV20-1,TRBJ1-1,.
CAWVGNRAEAFF,TGTGCCTGGGTGGGGAACAGAGCTGAAGCTTTCTTT,.,TRBV30,TRBJ1-1,.
CASSISVSGANVLTF,TGTGCCAGTAGCATCAGCGTCTCTGGGGCCAACGTCCTGACTTTC,.,TRBV19,TRBJ2-6,.